A selection of T cell receptor beta chains follows, all from one sample in a study of T cells after yellow fever vaccination. TCRdb fed the 5' RACE reads into MiXCR, producing one record per CDR3 protein. The sample shows under 100,000 distinct CDR3 sequences, approximately 5.5% of them seen only once. The sequencing here drew on CD8+ T cells sorted from PBMCs, taken 10 days after the yellow fever booster vaccination. These receptors all come from a man aged 18-30 years who received the YFV17D yellow fever vaccine. Each CDR3 is given with its conserved first and last residue. A D gene is named only where the DNA matches it firmly. Clone size is not always given. Where it is, it says once, few, many or a class for expanded clones.

TRBJ2-3 TRBV5-1 TRBD1 NA CASSSHGTVMLQDTQYF TGCGCCAGCAGCTCTCACGGGACAGTCATGTTGCAAGATACGCAGTATTTT
TRBJ1-1 TRBV20-1 TRBD1 few CSARPDRGRMNTEAFF TGCAGTGCTAGACCGGACAGGGGGCGCATGAACACTGAAGCTTTCTTT
TRBJ2-3 TRBV24-1 NA once CATSDYTVDTQYF TGTGCCACCAGTGATTATACGGTGGATACGCAGTATTTT
TRBJ2-5 TRBV4-1 TRBD2 NA CASSSRGGLGPETQYF TGCGCCAGCAGCTCCCGGGGGGGTTTGGGACCAGAGACCCAGTACTTC
TRBJ2-3 TRBV7-3 TRBD1 NA CASSLSGQAPDTQYF TGTGCCAGCAGCTTAAGCGGACAGGCGCCTGATACGCAGTATTTT
TRBJ1-1 TRBV3-1 TRBD1 NA CASTQGVVGKDTEAFF TGTGCCAGCACTCAGGGGGTGGTTGGGAAGGACACTGAAGCTTTCTTT
TRBJ2-3 TRBV6-5 NA few CASSYSGPDTQYF TGTGCCAGCAGTTACTCAGGACCAGATACGCAGTATTTT
TRBJ2-5 TRBV4-1 NA few CASSRSYLQETQYF TGCGCCAGCAGCCGTTCGTATTTACAAGAGACCCAGTACTTC
TRBJ1-2 TRBV5-1 NA NA CASSLEAGVYGYTF TGCGCCAGCAGCTTGGAGGCAGGGGTGTATGGCTACACCTTC
TRBJ2-3 TRBV5-1 NA few CASTTTVRLGGRGTDTQYF TGCGCCAGCACCACCACAGTCCGGTTAGGGGGGCGAGGCACAGATACGCAGTATTTT
TRBJ2-1 TRBV12-3/TRBV12-4 TRBD2 few CASSLRASGVYNEQFF TGTGCCAGCAGTTTGCGGGCTAGCGGGGTGTACAATGAGCAGTTCTTC
TRBJ2-1 TRBV19 NA NA CASRYRGAGNEQFF TGTGCCAGTCGTTACAGGGGCGCGGGAAATGAGCAGTTCTTC
TRBJ2-7 TRBV6-2/TRBV6-3 NA NA CASSYVRDYSYEQYF TGTGCCAGCAGTTACGTCCGAGACTACTCCTACGAGCAGTACTTC
TRBJ2-7 TRBV11-2 TRBD2 many CASSLSGTSGNYEQYF TGTGCCAGCAGCCTCTCCGGGACTAGCGGGAACTACGAGCAGTACTTC
TRBJ2-5 TRBV4-1 TRBD2 NA CASSQHTSGGTYQETQYF TGCGCCAGCAGCCAACATACTAGCGGGGGGACCTATCAAGAGACCCAGTACTTC
TRBJ2-3 TRBV20-1 TRBD2 few CSARGLAGAIRDTDTQYF TGCAGTGCTAGAGGACTAGCGGGGGCCATTAGGGACACAGATACGCAGTATTTT
TRBJ2-1 TRBV18 NA NA CASSPPVGGNEQFF TGTGCCAGCTCACCACCGGTAGGAGGTAATGAGCAGTTCTTC
TRBJ1-6 TRBV7-2 NA NA CASSLGRGVSPLHF TGTGCCAGCAGCTTGGGGAGAGGCGTTTCACCCCTCCACTTT
TRBJ2-5 TRBV5-4 NA few CASSDIVRDEETQYF TGTGCCAGCAGCGATATCGTCAGGGACGAAGAGACCCAGTACTTC
TRBJ1-5 TRBV6-2/TRBV6-3 NA NA CASSYGGAPQHF TGTGCCAGCAGTTACGGAGGGGCGCCCCAGCATTTT
TRBJ1-6 TRBV5-1 TRBD1 few CASSPRGQTSSYNSPLHF TGCGCCAGCAGCCCCCGGGGACAGACGAGCTCCTATAATTCACCCCTCCACTTT
TRBJ2-3 TRBV6-1 NA few CASSRPWASTDTQYF TGTGCCAGCAGTCGGCCATGGGCCAGCACAGATACGCAGTATTTT
TRBJ1-2 TRBV4-1 NA NA CASSQGKDRYYGYTF TGCGCCAGCAGCCAGGGGAAGGACAGATACTATGGCTACACCTTC
TRBJ1-2 TRBV12-3/TRBV12-4 NA many CASSLWGYGYTF TGTGCCAGCAGTTTGTGGGGGTATGGCTACACCTTC
TRBJ2-2 TRBV24-1 TRBD2 many CATSGREGYTGELFF TGTGCCACCAGTGGAAGGGAGGGTTACACCGGGGAGCTGTTTTTT
TRBJ1-4 TRBV11-2 NA few CASSYRPSKLFF TGTGCCAGCAGTTACAGGCCTTCCAAACTGTTTTTT
TRBJ2-3 TRBV2 NA few CASLPKGTPGDTQYF TGTGCCAGCCTTCCCAAGGGTACTCCGGGGGATACGCAGTATTTT
TRBJ2-5 TRBV7-6 NA many CASSAFTRAQETQYF TGTGCCAGCAGCGCCTTTACTAGGGCGCAAGAGACCCAGTACTTC
TRBJ2-2 TRBV15 NA many CATSREGYTGELFF TGTGCCACCAGCAGAGAGGGGTACACCGGGGAGCTGTTTTTT
TRBJ1-1 TRBV5-5 NA few CASTYYTEAFF TGTGCCAGCACCTACTACACTGAAGCTTTCTTT
TRBJ2-7 TRBV19 NA NA CASSPTGPGLEQYF TGTGCCAGTAGCCCGACAGGCCCGGGGTTGGAGCAGTACTTC
TRBJ2-1 TRBV4-2 TRBD2 few CASSQVIGTSGTNEQFF TGTGCCAGCAGCCAAGTAATCGGGACTAGCGGGACCAATGAGCAGTTCTTC
TRBJ2-5 TRBV7-9 NA many CASSLPRIQETQYF TGTGCCAGCAGCTTACCCCGAATCCAAGAGACCCAGTACTTC
TRBJ2-1 TRBV14 NA NA CASSPYLRYNEQFF TGTGCCAGCAGTCCCTACCTCAGATACAATGAGCAGTTCTTC
TRBJ2-5 TRBV6-5 TRBD2 few CASSYSAGGRETQYF TGTGCCAGCAGTTACTCGGCGGGGGGGCGGGAGACCCAGTACTTC
TRBJ2-5 TRBV4-1 NA few CASSQDRGSSETQYF TGCGCCAGCAGCCAAGATCGAGGCAGTTCGGAGACCCAGTACTTC
TRBJ1-1 TRBV7-9 NA few CASSSADRNTEAFF TGTGCCAGCAGCTCCGCGGACAGGAACACTGAAGCTTTCTTT
TRBJ2-1 TRBV7-9 TRBD2 few CASSLVLRGANEQFF TGTGCCAGCAGCTTAGTGCTGCGGGGGGCCAATGAGCAGTTCTTC
TRBJ1-5 TRBV7-2 NA NA CASRRTGGNQPQHF TGTGCCAGCAGGCGGACCGGGGGCAATCAGCCCCAGCATTTT
TRBJ1-4 TRBV6-5 TRBD1 NA CASSYSIGGYEKLFF TGTGCCAGCAGTTACTCGATAGGGGGCTATGAAAAACTGTTTTTT
TRBJ2-1 TRBV5-5 NA few CASSLDLGSYNEQFF TGTGCCAGCAGCTTAGATCTTGGCTCCTACAATGAGCAGTTCTTC
TRBJ1-3 TRBV12-3/TRBV12-4 NA few CASSPWGGITAYSGNTIYF TGTGCCAGCAGTCCCTGGGGGGGTATAACCGCTTACTCTGGAAACACCATATATTTT
TRBJ2-1 TRBV7-9 NA few CASSFPGRHNEQFF TGTGCCAGCAGCTTCCCGGGACGCCACAATGAGCAGTTCTTC
TRBJ2-7 TRBV7-9 TRBD1 few CASGTGLYEQYF TGTGCCAGCGGGACAGGGCTGTACGAGCAGTACTTC
TRBJ2-1 TRBV5-1 NA NA CASSATSFNEQFF TGCGCCAGCAGCGCTACTAGTTTCAATGAGCAGTTCTTC
TRBJ2-7 TRBV7-9 NA NA CASSLEGRGVEQYF TGTGCCAGCAGCTTAGAGGGCAGGGGTGTCGAGCAGTACTTC
TRBJ1-1 TRBV4-3 NA few CASSQGGNEAFF TGCGCCAGCAGCCAAGGAGGCAATGAAGCTTTCTTT
TRBJ2-1 TRBV19 NA few CASSMFSGVTYNEQFF TGTGCCAGTAGTATGTTCTCCGGGGTTACCTACAATGAGCAGTTCTTC
TRBJ2-1 TRBV28 TRBD2 few CASTLAGRVDNEQFF TGTGCCAGCACCCTAGCAGGGAGGGTAGACAATGAGCAGTTCTTC